A selection of T cell receptor beta chains follows, all from one sample in a study of Ad26.COV2.S vaccination and SARS-CoV-2 variants. Some clones are missing from TCRdb's copy, which holds only in-frame ones; the method was immunoSEQ multiplex PCR. Of fewer than 400,000 clones in the sample, about 88% were seen once. The sample was peripheral blood, taken in a trial of Ad26.COV2.S vaccine versus placebo. These receptors all stem from a person aged 18-65 years who received the Ad26.COV2.S COVID-19 vaccine or a placebo. Both conserved end residues are part of each CDR3. A D gene is named only where the DNA matches it firmly. Clone size is not always given. Where it is, it says once, few, many or a class for expanded clones.

TRBV7-2	-	TRBJ1-2	TRBD1	CASSSRQGEAYGYTF	TGTGCCAGCAGTTCCCGACAGGGGGAAGCCTATGGCTACACCTTC
TRBV24-1	-	TRBJ1-2	TRBD1	CATSDRDSYGYTF	TGTGCCACCAGTGATCGGGACAGCTATGGCTACACCTTC
TRBV14	-	TRBJ1-3	-	CASSQGWDWFSGNTIYF	TGTGCCAGCAGCCAAGGATGGGACTGGTTCTCTGGAAACACCATATATTTT
TRBV10-3	few	TRBJ2-7	TRBD2	CAISERGDSYEQYF	TGTGCCATCAGTGAGCGGGGGGATTCCTACGAGCAGTACTTC
TRBV5-5	-	TRBJ2-5	-	CASSLEPGDETQYF	TGTGCCAGCAGCTTGGAGCCAGGGGATGAGACCCAGTACTTC
TRBV25-1	-	TRBJ1-4	TRBD1	CASRPGTGHTTNEKLFF	TGTGCCAGCAGACCCGGGACAGGACATACAACTAATGAAAAACTGTTTTTT
TRBV29-1	once	TRBJ1-4	-	CSVEVEKLFF	TGCAGCGTTGAAGTTGAAAAACTGTTTTTT
TRBV27	-	TRBJ1-2	-	CASSLSLAAGYYGYTF	TGTGCCAGCAGTTTATCGCTGGCAGCGGGATACTATGGCTACACCTTC
TRBV18	-	TRBJ1-1	TRBD1	CASSPRTGGLNTEAFF	TGTGCCAGCTCACCACGGACAGGGGGCCTGAACACTGAAGCTTTCTTT
TRBV18	-	TRBJ2-1	TRBD1	CASSRGQSYNEQFF	TGTGCCAGCTCACGGGGACAGTCCTACAATGAGCAGTTCTTC
TRBV5-6	-	TRBJ1-5	-	CASSLGGRRPQHF	TGTGCCAGCAGCTTGGGGGGTCGACGGCCCCAGCATTTT
TRBV7-6	-	TRBJ2-1	-	CASSIQYNEQFF	TGTGCCAGCAGCATACAATACAATGAGCAGTTCTTC
TRBV7-2	-	TRBJ2-3	-	CASSVLDYYTDTQYF	TGTGCCAGCAGTGTGTTAGACTACTACACAGATACGCAGTATTTT
TRBV12-3/TRBV12-4	-	TRBJ1-3	-	CASRVGGTIYF	TGTGCCAGCAGGGTTGGGGGCACCATATATTTT
TRBV4-1	-	TRBJ2-6	-	CASSQELVAAGANVLTF	TGCGCCAGCAGCCAAGAGTTAGTTGCCGCTGGGGCCAACGTCCTGACTTTC
TRBV7-8	-	TRBJ2-2	TRBD2	CASSSPGLAGGINTGELFF	TGTGCCAGCAGCTCGCCGGGACTAGCGGGGGGGATTAACACCGGGGAGCTGTTTTTT
TRBV6-6	-	TRBJ1-2	-	CASSREGRDYGYTF	TGTGCCAGCTCCCGAGAGGGTCGGGACTATGGCTACACCTTC
TRBV7-2	-	TRBJ1-5	-	CASSYLGGLNQPQHF	TGTGCCAGCAGCTACCTCGGGGGTCTGAATCAGCCCCAGCATTTT
TRBV11-2	-	TRBJ1-2	-	CASSFGLGSDYYYGYTF	TGTGCCAGCAGCTTTGGCTTAGGTTCGGATTACTACTATGGCTACACCTTC
TRBV7-8	-	TRBJ1-2	-	CASSLGVETVNYGYTF	TGTGCCAGCAGCTTGGGGGTGGAGACGGTGAACTATGGCTACACCTTC
TRBV24-1	-	TRBJ2-3	TRBD2	CATSVAGSTDTQYF	TGTGCCACCAGTGTAGCGGGGTCCACAGATACGCAGTATTTT